Following are 22 T cell receptor beta chains from one sample sequenced in a study of shared clonotypes between healthy human individuals. Only in-frame clones appear in the TCRdb table, and some are missing; sequencing was by immunoSEQ multiplex PCR. The sample lists 2 million to 2.5 million clones; over 85% were seen once. The sample comprised naive CD4+ T cells from PBMCs. As to subset: CD45RA+ positively selected. The receptor source for this set is a man younger than 35 in good health. Some clones in this sample may be carry-over from other donors' samples.

This clone appeared once. The chain combines TRBV5-1 with TRBJ2-1, with D possibly called TRBD1 or TRBD2 (5 bases each). Germline V gene data show CDR1 as SGHRS and CDR2 as YFSETQ. The CDR3 runs to 15 residues. Trimming stripped 3 bases from V and 3 bases from J, with 13 bases between. The DNA for the CDR3 is TGCGCCAGCAGCTACCGGGACGGAAGCTACAATGAGCAGTTCTTC. This codes for CASSYRDGSYNEQFF.

The genes are TRBV5-1 and TRBJ2-3; D is possibly TRBD1 or TRBD2 (5 bases each). This CDR3 region has 15 residues. Between the trimmed V and J ends, which lost 3 bases and 3 bases, there was a span of 14 bases. Germline V gene lookup returns CDR1 SGHRS and CDR2 YFSETQ. The CDR3 here is CASSYHPGTTDTQYF. The CDR3 bases are TGCGCCAGCAGCTACCACCCAGGGACGACAGATACGCAGTATTTT.

The V gene is TRBV10-3, the J gene TRBJ2-1; D may be TRBD2 (5 bases). Trimming left V 3 bases short and J 0 bases short, with 9 bases between. Germline lookup yields CDR1 ENHRY and CDR2 SYGVKD. The CDR3 consists of 15 residues. CDR3 sequence reads: CAISDSEGSYNEQFF. CDR3 DNA sequence: TGTGCCATCAGTGACTCTGAGGGCTCCTACAATGAGCAGTTCTTC.

V usage is TRBV7-9 and J usage is TRBJ1-2, with D tentatively TRBD1 (6 bases). The germline V gene has CDR1 SEHNR and CDR2 FQNEAQ (reference sequence). V was pared by 5 bases and J by 7 bases, with 14 bases between. This CDR3 region has 13 residues. The DNA for the CDR3 is TGTGCCAGCAGCCCCGGGGGCGCGGGTGGCTACACCTTC. This encodes CASSPGGAGGYTF.

In the case of this clone: Within the sample, other DNA sequences also encode this same CDR3. The chain employs TRBV19 and TRBJ1-5, with D tentatively TRBD1 (5 bases). Germline V lookup: CDR1 LNHDA, CDR2 SQIVND (reference sequence). Between the trimmed V and J ends, which lost 3 bases and 2 bases, there was a span of 8 bases. This CDR3 has 14 amino acids. CDR3 amino acids: CASSIAGGNQPQHF. DNA of the CDR3: TGTGCCAGTAGTATTGCGGGGGGCAATCAGCCCCAGCATTTT.

The rearrangement links TRBV19 to TRBJ1-2; possible D gene TRBD1, 5 bases. The CDR3 extends over 13 amino acids. The germline gives CDR1 LNHDA, CDR2 SQIVND (reference sequence). V was shortened by 5 bases and J by 6 bases, with 13 bases between the two germline ends. The CDR3 nucleotides read TGTGCCAGTAGTGGGGGACCCCCAGATGGCTACACCTTC. Protein: CASSGGPPDGYTF.

This clone was seen just once. The V call is TRBV15, the J call TRBJ1-2; D gene uncertain. The CDR3 is 13 residues long. Germline-derived CDR1 and CDR2 are LNHNV and YYDKDF (reference sequence). Trimming stripped 1 base from V and 3 bases from J, with 6 bases between. The CDR3 nucleotides read TGTGCCACCAGCAGAGTCCACGACTATGGCTACACCTTC. Its protein is CATSRVHDYGYTF.

This chain connects TRBV11-3 to TRBJ2-5; a possible D gene is TRBD2 (5 bases). Germline values: CDR1 SGHNT, CDR2 YENEEA. The length of the CDR3 is 14 residues. Between the trimmed V and J ends, which lost 1 base and 5 bases, there was a span of 11 bases. The CDR3 spells CASSLGGYGETQYF. As DNA, the CDR3 is TGTGCCAGCAGCTTAGGCGGGTACGGGGAGACCCAGTACTTC.

The V and J genes are TRBV28 and TRBJ2-1; TRBD2 agrees at 11 bases. V shed 5 bases and J 3 bases; nucleotides not matched to a gene: 6. This CDR3 is 16 amino acids long. Germline CDR1 is MDHEN and CDR2 is SYDVKM. The CDR3: CASSPISGRGYNEQFF. The CDR3 region has the DNA TGTGCCAGCAGTCCGATTAGCGGGAGGGGCTACAATGAGCAGTTCTTC.

The chain joins TRBV7-8 to TRBJ2-3; D not certain. The CDR3 spans 11 residues. V was pared by 9 bases and J by 4 bases, with 8 bases between. CDR1 is SGHVS, CDR2 FQNEAQ, per germline. For the CDR3, the DNA is TGTGCCAGTGCATCTTCAGATACGCAGTATTTT. Translating gives CASASSDTQYF.

The chain is built from TRBV29-1 and TRBJ2-7; D may be TRBD1 (5 bases). Per germline, CDR1 SQVTM and CDR2 ANQGSEA. The CDR3 extends over 12 amino acids. V was pared by 5 bases and J by 6 bases, with 14 bases between. In nucleotides, the CDR3 is TGCAGCGTTTCTGCCTCAGGGATCGAGCAGTACTTC. Encoded protein: CSVSASGIEQYF.

V gene TRBV11-2 combines with J gene TRBJ2-3; D possibly corresponds to TRBD1 (6 bases). Per germline, CDR1 SGHAT and CDR2 FQNNGV. V was pared by 6 bases and J by 3 bases, with 16 bases between. The CDR3 is 15 residues long. The chain's CDR3 is CASRRQGTSTDTQYF. CDR3 in DNA: TGTGCCAGCAGGAGGCAGGGGACGTCAACAGATACGCAGTATTTT.

This clone was seen once. V and J are TRBV27 and TRBJ1-5; 9 bases are a match to TRBD1. The CDR3 is made up of 16 amino acids. Germline values: CDR1 MNHEY, CDR2 SMNVEV (reference sequence). Germline trimming cut 2 bases from V and 5 bases from J; bases unmatched to any gene: 7. The CDR3 nucleotides read TGTGCCAGCAGTTTAGGGGGACAGGGAACGGATCAGCCCCAGCATTTT. Amino acids: CASSLGGQGTDQPQHF.

The rearrangement links TRBV18 to TRBJ2-5; tentative D call: TRBD2 (5 bases). Germline V gene lookup returns CDR1 KGHSH and CDR2 LQKENI. Trimming removed 5 bases at V and 3 bases at J, with 10 bases between. This CDR3 contains 13 residues. CDR3 sequence reads: CASSTASKETQYF. CDR3 DNA sequence: TGTGCCAGCTCAACGGCTAGCAAAGAGACCCAGTACTTC.

The V and J genes are TRBV19 and TRBJ2-7; tentatively, D is TRBD2 (6 bases). The germline V gene encodes CDR1 LNHDA and CDR2 SQIVND (reference sequence). V was shortened by 5 bases and J by 3 bases, with 17 bases between the two germline ends. The length of the CDR3 is 15 residues. The CDR3 sequence is CASSSLGGSDYEQYF. In DNA form, the CDR3 reads TGTGCCAGTAGTTCGCTCGGGGGATCCGACTACGAGCAGTACTTC.

This rearrangement joins TRBV19 to TRBJ2-2; 10 bases match TRBD1. In germline, CDR1 is LNHDA, CDR2 SQIVND (reference sequence). This CDR3 has 15 residues. V lost 4 bases, J lost 5 bases, and 4 bases stayed unmatched. The DNA for the CDR3 is TGTGCCAGTAGTAGGGGACAGGGGAGTACCGGGGAGCTGTTTTTT. Its translation: CASSRGQGSTGELFF.

The rearrangement links TRBV15 to TRBJ2-7; D call uncertain. Germline V gives CDR1 LNHNV, CDR2 YYDKDF (reference sequence). The V end was cut by 1 base, the J end by 4 bases, with 11 bases between. The CDR3 consists of 14 residues. CDR3: CATSRVNREYEQYF. The CDR3 region has the DNA TGTGCCACCAGCAGAGTAAACAGAGAGTACGAGCAGTACTTC.

This chain connects TRBV29-1 to TRBJ2-7, with D maybe TRBD2 (6 bases). CDR3 size: 12 residues. Germline CDR1 SQVTM, CDR2 ANQGSEA. The germline V and J ends were trimmed by 7 bases and 3 bases, with 13 bases remaining between them. CDR3 DNA: TGCAGCGCGGGGGTTGGGGGCTACGAGCAGTACTTC. Translated: CSAGVGGYEQYF.

The chain joins TRBV30 to TRBJ2-5; D uncertain. Germline V gene data show CDR1 as GTSNPN and CDR2 as SVGIG (reference sequence). V dropped 3 bases and J dropped 3 bases, with 23 bases sitting between them. This CDR3 has 17 amino acids. The CDR3, as DNA: TGTGCCTGGAGCCGTCCCCGGTCAGCTTGGTACGAAGAGACCCAGTACTTC. Its translation is CAWSRPRSAWYEETQYF.

The chain couples TRBV6-1 to TRBJ2-1; 15 bases map to TRBD2. CDR1 is MNHNS and CDR2 is SASEGT in the germline V gene. The CDR3 runs 22 residues. V shed 6 bases and J 0 bases; nucleotides not matched to a gene: 18. The CDR3 sequence: CASRELKPGLAGGAGSYNEQFF. The CDR3 coding sequence is TGTGCCAGCAGGGAACTAAAACCGGGACTAGCGGGAGGTGCTGGCTCCTACAATGAGCAGTTCTTC.

This chain joins TRBV18 and TRBJ1-1; D ambiguous. Germline CDR1 is KGHSH and CDR2 is LQKENI. CDR3 length: 15 amino acids. The V and J ends lost 2 bases and 1 base respectively, with 11 bases between them. The DNA for the CDR3 is TGTGCCAGCTCACCATACGCGGTGGGGAACACTGAAGCTTTCTTT. This translates into CASSPYAVGNTEAFF.

The chain employs TRBV7-2 and TRBJ1-1; D is ambiguous. Looked up from germline, CDR1 is SGHTA and CDR2 is FQGNSA. The V end lost 4 bases, the J end lost 2 bases, and 11 bases lay between the germline ends. The CDR3 spans 14 residues. The CDR3, as DNA: TGTGCCAGCAGCTCTCTAGGAGTTAACACTGAAGCTTTCTTT. This encodes CASSSLGVNTEAFF.